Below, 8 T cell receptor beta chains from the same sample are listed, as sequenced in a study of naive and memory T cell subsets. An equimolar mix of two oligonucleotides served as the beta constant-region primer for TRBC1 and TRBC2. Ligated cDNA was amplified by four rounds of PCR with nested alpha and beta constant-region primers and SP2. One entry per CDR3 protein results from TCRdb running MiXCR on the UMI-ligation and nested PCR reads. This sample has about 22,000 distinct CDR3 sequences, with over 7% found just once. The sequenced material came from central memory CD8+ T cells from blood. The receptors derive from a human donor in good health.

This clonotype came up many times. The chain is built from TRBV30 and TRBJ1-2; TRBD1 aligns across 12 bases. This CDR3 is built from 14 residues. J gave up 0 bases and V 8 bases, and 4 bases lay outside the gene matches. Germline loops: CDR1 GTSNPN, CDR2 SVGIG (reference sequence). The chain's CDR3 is CAGTGGRANYGYTF. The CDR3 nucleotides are TGTGCCGGGACAGGGGGCCGAGCTAACTATGGCTACACCTTC.

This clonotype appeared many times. The CDR3 DNA sequence: TGTGCCAGCAGCTTAACAGTCAACACCGGGGAGCTGTTTTTT. It specifies CASSLTVNTGELFF. This chain uses TRBV7-3 with TRBJ2-2; D not certain. The CDR3 has 14 residues. With 0 bases removed from V and 2 bases from J, the gap between germline ends came to 4 bases. The germline V gene encodes CDR1 SGHTA and CDR2 FQGTGA.

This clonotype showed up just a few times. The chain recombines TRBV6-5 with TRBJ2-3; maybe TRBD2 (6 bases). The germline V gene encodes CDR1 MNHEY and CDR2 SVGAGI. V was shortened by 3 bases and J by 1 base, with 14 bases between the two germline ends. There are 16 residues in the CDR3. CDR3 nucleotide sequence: TGTGCCAGCAGTTATACTCCCGGGAGTGGCACAGATACGCAGTATTTT. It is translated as CASSYTPGSGTDTQYF.

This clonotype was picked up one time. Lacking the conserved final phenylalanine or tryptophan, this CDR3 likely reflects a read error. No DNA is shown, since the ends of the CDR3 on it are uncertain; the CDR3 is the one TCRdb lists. CDR3 loop: CASSYMNTEAGG. The V gene is TRBV12-3 or TRBV12-4, the J gene TRBJ1-1. The CDR3 totals 12 residues, both ends included.

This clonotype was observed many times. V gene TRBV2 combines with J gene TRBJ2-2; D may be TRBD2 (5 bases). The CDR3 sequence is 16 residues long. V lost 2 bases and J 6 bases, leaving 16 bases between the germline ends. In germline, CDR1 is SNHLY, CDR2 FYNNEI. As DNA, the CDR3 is TGTGCCAGCAGTGAATTGTGGGGAGCCTTGGCCGGGGAGCTGTTTTTT. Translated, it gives CASSELWGALAGELFF.

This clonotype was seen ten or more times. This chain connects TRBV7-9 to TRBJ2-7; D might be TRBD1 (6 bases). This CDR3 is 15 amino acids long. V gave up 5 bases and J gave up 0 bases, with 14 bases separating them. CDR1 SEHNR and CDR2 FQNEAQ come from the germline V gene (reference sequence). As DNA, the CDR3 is TGTGCCAGCAGCCCACAGGGCCTGAGCTCCTACGAGCAGTACTTC. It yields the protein CASSPQGLSSYEQYF.

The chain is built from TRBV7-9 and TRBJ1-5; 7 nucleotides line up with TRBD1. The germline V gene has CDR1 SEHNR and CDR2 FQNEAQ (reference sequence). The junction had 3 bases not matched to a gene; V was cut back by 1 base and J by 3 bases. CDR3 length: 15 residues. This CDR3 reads CASSLGDSFNQPQHF. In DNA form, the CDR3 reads TGTGCCAGCAGCTTAGGGGACAGTTTCAATCAGCCCCAGCATTTT.

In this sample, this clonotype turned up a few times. The CDR3 is CASSLARWGTATSGNTIYF. CDR3 nucleotide sequence: TGTGCCAGCAGTTTAGCGCGCTGGGGGACGGCTACCTCTGGAAACACCATATATTTT. V gene TRBV28 combines with J gene TRBJ1-3; D might be TRBD1 (5 bases). CDR1 MDHEN and CDR2 SYDVKM come from the germline V gene. Trimming stripped 2 bases from V and 0 bases from J, with 20 bases between. The CDR3 runs 19 residues. The entire variable domain, with the rest obtained from reference TRBV28 and TRBJ1-3, is as follows: DVKVTQSSRYLVKRTGEKVFLECVQDMDHENMFWYRQDPGLGLRLIYFSYDVKMKEKGDIPEGYSVSREKKERFSLILESASTNQTSMYLCASSLARWGTATSGNTIYFGEGSWLTVV.